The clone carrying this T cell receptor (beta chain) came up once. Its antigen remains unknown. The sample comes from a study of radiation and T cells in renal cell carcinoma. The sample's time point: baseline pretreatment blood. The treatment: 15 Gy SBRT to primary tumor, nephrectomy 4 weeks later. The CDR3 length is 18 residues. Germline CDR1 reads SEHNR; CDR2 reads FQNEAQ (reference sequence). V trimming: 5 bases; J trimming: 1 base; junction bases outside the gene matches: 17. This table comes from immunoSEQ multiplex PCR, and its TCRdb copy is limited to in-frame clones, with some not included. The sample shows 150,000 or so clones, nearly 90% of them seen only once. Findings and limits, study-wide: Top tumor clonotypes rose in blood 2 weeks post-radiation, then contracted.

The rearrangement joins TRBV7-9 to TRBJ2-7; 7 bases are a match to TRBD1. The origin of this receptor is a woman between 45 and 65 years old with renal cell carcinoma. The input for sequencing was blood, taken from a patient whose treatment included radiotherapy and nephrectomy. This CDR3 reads CASSKTPPGTVNSYEQYF. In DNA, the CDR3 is TGTGCCAGCAGCAAAACCCCGCCCGGGACAGTGAATTCCTACGAGCAGTACTTC. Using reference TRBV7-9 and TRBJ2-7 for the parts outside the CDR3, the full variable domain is DTGVSQNPRHKITKRGQNVTFRCDPISEHNRLYWYRQTLGQGPEFLTYFQNEAQLEKSRLLSDRFSAERPKGSFSTLEIQRTEQGDSAMYLCASSKTPPGTVNSYEQYFGPGTRLTVT.